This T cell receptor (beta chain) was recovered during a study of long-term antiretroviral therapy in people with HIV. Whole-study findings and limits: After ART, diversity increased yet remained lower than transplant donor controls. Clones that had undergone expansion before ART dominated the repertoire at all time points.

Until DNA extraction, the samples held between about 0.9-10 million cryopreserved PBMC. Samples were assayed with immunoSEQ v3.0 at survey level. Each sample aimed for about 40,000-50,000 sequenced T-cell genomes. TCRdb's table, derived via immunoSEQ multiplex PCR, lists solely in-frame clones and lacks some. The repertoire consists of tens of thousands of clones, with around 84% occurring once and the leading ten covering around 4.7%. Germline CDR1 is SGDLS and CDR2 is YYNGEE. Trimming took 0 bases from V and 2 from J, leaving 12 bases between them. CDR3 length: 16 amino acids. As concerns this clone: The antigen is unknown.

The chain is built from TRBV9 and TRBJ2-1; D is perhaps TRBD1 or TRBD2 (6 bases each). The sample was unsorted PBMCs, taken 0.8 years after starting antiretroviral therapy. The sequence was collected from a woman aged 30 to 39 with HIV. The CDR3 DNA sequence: TGTGCCAGCAGCGTAGAAAGGGGGGACACCTACAATGAGCAGTTCTTC. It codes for CASSVERGDTYNEQFF. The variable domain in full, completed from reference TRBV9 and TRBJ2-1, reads DSGVTQTPKHLITATGQRVTLRCSPRSGDLSVYWYQQSLDQGLQFLIQYYNGEERAKGNILERFSAQQFPDLHSELNLSSLELGDSALYFCASSVERGDTYNEQFFGPGTRLTVL.